Each of the 20 T cell receptor beta chains below was sequenced from the same sample in a study of blood T cell repertoires in COVID-19. Assay used: immunoSEQ multiplex PCR; TCRdb lists only in-frame clones, some missing. Seen here are 300,000 to 350,000 clones, about 93% observed once, and the top ten hold 2.5% to 4%. Sequenced: peripheral blood. The origin of the receptors is a woman aged 18-29 years who had recovered from COVID-19.

This chain joins TRBV7-8 and TRBJ2-1, with 7 bases aligning to TRBD2. The ends lost 4 bases at V and 10 bases at J; junction bases unmatched: 13. CDR3 length: 15 amino acids. Germline loops: CDR1 SGHVS, CDR2 FQNEAQ. The CDR3 region is CASSSRGWEGGEQFF. CDR3 nucleotide sequence: TGTGCCAGCAGCTCCCGAGGGTGGGAGGGAGGAGAGCAGTTCTTC.

V usage is TRBV7-9 and J usage is TRBJ1-6; TRBD1 agrees at 7 bases. The CDR3 totals 15 residues. The germline V gene encodes CDR1 SEHNR and CDR2 FQNEAQ (reference sequence). The ends lost 5 bases at V and 10 bases at J; junction bases unmatched: 11. CDR3 sequence reads: CASSTTTGMGSPLHF. In DNA, the CDR3 is TGTGCCAGCAGCACCACGACAGGGATGGGCTCACCCCTCCACTTT.

This chain joins TRBV11-3 and TRBJ1-1, with TRBD1 as a possible D gene (6 bases). CDR3 length equals 15 residues. Looked up from germline, CDR1 is SGHNT and CDR2 is YENEEA. V lost 5 bases, J lost 0 bases, and 13 bases lay in between. CDR3 amino acids: CASSRPDRLNTEAFF. Written as DNA, the CDR3 is TGTGCCAGCAGCCGTCCGGACAGACTGAACACTGAAGCTTTCTTT.

The chain combines TRBV6-2 or TRBV6-3 with TRBJ2-1; TRBD2 aligns across 9 bases. Germline V lookup: CDR1 MNHEY, CDR2 SVGEGT. This CDR3 region has 16 residues. J lost 9 bases, V lost 0 bases, and 9 bases had no gene match. CDR3 loop: CASSYSGREGRIEQFF. The CDR3 DNA sequence: TGTGCCAGCAGTTACTCTGGGCGGGAGGGCCGTATTGAGCAGTTCTTC.

This clone was recorded a few times. The chain employs TRBV7-9 and TRBJ1-4; D is unresolved. Trimming took off 5 bases at V and 0 bases at J, with 10 bases between the two ends. CDR3 size: 15 residues. Germline V gene data show CDR1 as SEHNR and CDR2 as FQNEAQ (reference sequence). CDR3 protein: CASSRGFPTNEKLFF. The DNA of the CDR3 is TGTGCCAGCAGCCGAGGCTTCCCAACTAATGAAAAACTGTTTTTT.

V gene TRBV7-2 combines with J gene TRBJ1-2; 11 bases are a match to TRBD1. There are 14 residues in the CDR3. Germline values: CDR1 SGHTA, CDR2 FQGNSA. V shed 3 bases and J 6 bases; nucleotides not matched to a gene: 3. CDR3 DNA: TGTGCCAGCAGCTTGGACAGGGGGCGCGATGGCTACACCTTC. Translating it yields CASSLDRGRDGYTF.

The chain recombines TRBV15 with TRBJ2-2; TRBD1 might be the D (5 bases). This CDR3 region has 12 residues. Trimming removed 8 bases at V and 6 bases at J, with 10 bases between. Germline loops: CDR1 LNHNV, CDR2 YYDKDF (reference sequence). The CDR3 DNA follows: TGTGCCACCGCGACAGCGCCCGGGGAGCTGTTTTTT. As protein: CATATAPGELFF.

The table lists this clone with a few counts. The chain's CDR3 is CASSPLIGGTNGNTIYF. The CDR3 bases are TGTGCCAGCAGTCCCCTAATAGGAGGGACGAATGGAAACACCATATATTTT. The gene calls are TRBV27 and TRBJ1-3, with a weak D call TRBD1 (5 bases). Germline-derived CDR1 and CDR2 are MNHEY and SMNVEV (reference sequence). The CDR3 runs to 17 residues. V lost 5 bases to trimming and J lost 3 bases, with 20 bases between them.

The CDR3 DNA reads TGTGCCACCAGTGATCCGGGTCTGAGCTATGGCTACACCTTC. Its protein is CATSDPGLSYGYTF. This chain joins TRBV24-1 and TRBJ1-2; D is ambiguous. The CDR3 extends over 14 amino acids. The V end was cut by 3 bases, the J end by 4 bases, with 11 bases between. Germline loops: CDR1 KGHDR, CDR2 SFDVKD.

CDR3 protein: CASGGRANTEAFF. In DNA, the CDR3 is TGTGCCAGCGGGGGCAGAGCGAACACTGAAGCTTTCTTT. The chain links TRBV6-5 to TRBJ1-1; D is perhaps TRBD1 (6 bases). CDR1 is MNHEY and CDR2 is SVGAGI in the germline V gene. The CDR3 runs to 13 residues. V lost 8 bases and J lost 1, with 11 bases in between.

The V gene is TRBV25-1, the J gene TRBJ2-1, with TRBD1 matching over 7 bases. The trim removed 7 bases at V and 3 bases at J, leaving 6 bases unmatched. Looked up from germline, CDR1 is MGHDK and CDR2 is SYGVNS. This CDR3 has 14 residues. The CDR3 region is CASTSGQDYNEQFF. CDR3 DNA sequence: TGTGCCAGCACCTCAGGACAGGACTACAATGAGCAGTTCTTC.

The chain has TRBV30 and TRBJ2-1; a possible D gene is TRBD1 (6 bases). Per germline, CDR1 GTSNPN and CDR2 SVGIG (reference sequence). Trimming left V 0 bases short and J 8 bases short, with 17 bases between. This CDR3 spans 15 amino acids. CDR3 in amino acids: CAWSVGTGRGDEQFF. The DNA for the CDR3 is TGTGCCTGGAGTGTCGGAACAGGGCGAGGGGATGAGCAGTTCTTC.

The V and J genes are TRBV11-3 and TRBJ2-7, with 9 bases aligning to TRBD1. CDR1 and CDR2 from the germline V gene are SGHNT and YENEEA. The CDR3 has 14 residues. Trimming removed 5 bases from V and 7 bases from J; junction bases left unmatched: 9. CDR3 coding DNA: TGTGCCAGCAGCCCCGGGACAGGGTTGAGAGAGCAGTACGTC. Its translation: CASSPGTGLREQYV.

This clone has ten or more counts. The chain joins TRBV6-5 to TRBJ2-2; TRBD1 matches 7 bases. The CDR3 length is 14 residues. Germline CDR1 is MNHEY and CDR2 is SVGAGI. V dropped 6 bases and J dropped 3; count of bases not matched to a gene: 4. The CDR3 loop reads CASRTGTDTGELFF. The CDR3 DNA is TGTGCCAGCAGAACCGGGACAGACACCGGGGAGCTGTTTTTT.

The V and J genes are TRBV28 and TRBJ1-2; the match to TRBD1 covers 10 bases. With 6 bases clipped from V and 8 bases from J, the junction kept 12 bases outside the gene matches. CDR3 size: 15 residues. Germline loops: CDR1 MDHEN, CDR2 SYDVKM. In DNA form, the CDR3 reads TGTGCCAGCAGCCCCATGAGACAGGGGGCGACCGGCTACACCTTC. Translated, it gives CASSPMRQGATGYTF.

The genes are TRBV1 and TRBJ1-1; TRBD1, as called in the table, went unchecked against the DNA. TRBV1 is a documented pseudogene. CDR3 length equals 18 residues. The CDR3 sequence is CTSSQETERTGDYTEAFF. The CDR3 DNA sequence: TGCACCAGCAGCCAAGAGACGGAAAGGACAGGGGATTACACTGAAGCTTTCTTT.

The chain couples TRBV27 to TRBJ1-1; 8 bases are shared with TRBD1. The germline gives CDR1 MNHEY, CDR2 SMNVEV (reference sequence). Losses at the gene ends were 5 bases for V and 11 bases for J; bases not matched to a gene: 10. CDR3 length: 13 amino acids. The CDR3 DNA follows: TGTGCCAGCAGTACTGACAGGGGAACGAGCGCTTTCTTT. Amino acids: CASSTDRGTSAFF.

This chain connects TRBV4-3 to TRBJ1-2; D is perhaps TRBD1 (5 bases). The CDR3 is made up of 14 amino acids. V was clipped by 3 bases and J by 3 bases, with 11 bases between them. CDR1 is LGHNA, CDR2 YSLEER, per germline. The CDR3 DNA sequence: TGCGCCAGCAGCCACGCCGGGACTGACTATGGCTACACCTTC. This sequence encodes CASSHAGTDYGYTF.

The chain joins TRBV7-8 to TRBJ1-4, with D uncertain. In germline, CDR1 is SGHVS, CDR2 FQNEAQ. The CDR3 covers 15 residues. Trimming cost V 4 bases and J 8 bases, with 17 bases left between them. Here the CDR3 reads CASSSQNKREEKLFF. CDR3 sequence (DNA): TGTGCCAGCAGCTCCCAGAATAAGAGGGAGGAAAAACTGTTTTTT.

The V gene is TRBV7-8, the J gene TRBJ1-2; no clear D gene. The CDR3 spans 14 residues. CDR1 is SGHVS, CDR2 FQNEAQ, per germline. V gave up 1 base and J gave up 4 bases, with 10 bases separating them. The CDR3 DNA follows: TGTGCCAGCAGCTTAGGATCTTTGAGCTATGGCTACACCTTC. The encoded protein is CASSLGSLSYGYTF.